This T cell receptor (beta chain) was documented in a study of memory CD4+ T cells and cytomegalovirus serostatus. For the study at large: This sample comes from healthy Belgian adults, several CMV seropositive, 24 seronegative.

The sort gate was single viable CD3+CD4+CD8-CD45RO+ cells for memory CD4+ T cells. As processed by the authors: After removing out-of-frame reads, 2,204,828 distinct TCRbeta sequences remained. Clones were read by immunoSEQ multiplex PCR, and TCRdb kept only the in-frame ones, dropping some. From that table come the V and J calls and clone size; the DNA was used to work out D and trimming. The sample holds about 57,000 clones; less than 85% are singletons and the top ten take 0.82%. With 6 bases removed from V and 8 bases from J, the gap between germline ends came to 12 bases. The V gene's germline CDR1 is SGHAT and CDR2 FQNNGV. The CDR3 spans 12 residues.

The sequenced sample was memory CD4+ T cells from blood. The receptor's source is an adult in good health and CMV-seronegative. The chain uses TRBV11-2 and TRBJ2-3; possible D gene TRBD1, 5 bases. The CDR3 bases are TGTGCCAGCAGAGGACAAGATGGTACGCAGTATTTT. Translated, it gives CASRGQDGTQYF.